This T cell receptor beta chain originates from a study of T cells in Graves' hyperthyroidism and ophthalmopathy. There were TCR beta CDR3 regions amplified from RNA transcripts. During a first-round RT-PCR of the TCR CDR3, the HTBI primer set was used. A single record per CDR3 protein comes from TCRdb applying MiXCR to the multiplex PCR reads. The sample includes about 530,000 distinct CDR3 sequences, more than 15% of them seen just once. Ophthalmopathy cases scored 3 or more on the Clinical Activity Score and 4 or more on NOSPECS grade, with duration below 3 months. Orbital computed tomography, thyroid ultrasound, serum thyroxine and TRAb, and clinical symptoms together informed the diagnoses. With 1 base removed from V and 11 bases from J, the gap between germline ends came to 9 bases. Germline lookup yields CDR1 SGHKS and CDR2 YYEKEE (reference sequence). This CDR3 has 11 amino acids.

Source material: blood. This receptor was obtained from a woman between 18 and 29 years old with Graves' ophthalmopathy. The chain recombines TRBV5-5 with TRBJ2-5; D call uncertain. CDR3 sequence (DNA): TGTGCCAGCAGCTTGACGGTGACTCAGTACTTC. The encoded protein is CASSLTVTQYF.